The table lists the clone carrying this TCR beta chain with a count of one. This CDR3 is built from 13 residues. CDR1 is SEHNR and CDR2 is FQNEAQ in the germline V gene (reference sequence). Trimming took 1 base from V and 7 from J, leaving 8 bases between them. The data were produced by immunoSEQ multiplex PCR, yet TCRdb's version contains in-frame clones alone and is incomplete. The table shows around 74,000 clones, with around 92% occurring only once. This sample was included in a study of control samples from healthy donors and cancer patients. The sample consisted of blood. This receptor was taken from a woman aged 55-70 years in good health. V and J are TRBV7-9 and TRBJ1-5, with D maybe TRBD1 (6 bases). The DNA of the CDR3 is TGTGCCAGCAGCTTAGAGGGGGGACAGCCCCAGCATTTT. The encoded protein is CASSLEGGQPQHF.